The 10 T cell receptor beta chains reported below all come from one sample, sequenced in a study of T cell responses to AZD1222 COVID-19 vaccine. Produced via immunoSEQ multiplex PCR; TCRdb's table is partial and in-frame only. The table shows about 94,000 clones, with around 85% occurring only once. This sample comprised peripheral blood, obtained 28 days after the second AZD1222 dose. Receptors were obtained from an adult who received the AZD1222 COVID-19 vaccine.

The chain joins TRBV19 to TRBJ1-5; the D gene is possibly TRBD1 (5 bases). The V and J ends lost 3 bases and 5 bases respectively, with 14 bases between them. This CDR3 has 15 residues. CDR1 is LNHDA and CDR2 is SQIVND in the germline V gene (reference sequence). CDR3 loop: CASSMQAGMDQPQHF. The DNA for the CDR3 is TGTGCCAGTAGTATGCAGGCAGGGATGGATCAGCCCCAGCATTTT.

The chain links TRBV25-1 to TRBJ2-3; 7 positions match TRBD2. The CDR3 length is 16 residues. Germline assignment: CDR1 MGHDK and CDR2 SYGVNS. The junction had 6 bases not matched to a gene; V was cut back by 3 bases and J by 0 bases. This CDR3 is CASSDWSGASTDTQYF. The CDR3 DNA reads as TGTGCCAGCAGTGATTGGAGCGGGGCTAGCACAGATACGCAGTATTTT.

This sequence joins TRBV7-6 and TRBJ2-7; D possibly corresponds to TRBD2 (7 bases). The germline gives CDR1 SGHVS, CDR2 FNYEAQ. Deletions cut 2 bases from V and 2 bases from J, with 16 bases between. This CDR3 has 16 amino acids. The CDR3 spells CASSLRGGQGAYEQYF. CDR3 nucleotide sequence: TGTGCCAGCAGCTTAAGGGGGGGGCAAGGCGCCTACGAGCAGTACTTC. Full variable domain (outside the CDR3, taken from reference TRBV7-6 and TRBJ2-7): GAGVSQSPRYKVTKRGQDVALRCDPISGHVSLYWYRQALGQGPEFLTYFNYEAQQDKSGLPNDRFSAERPEGSISTLTIQRTEQRDSAMYRCASSLRGGQGAYEQYFGPGTRLTVT.

This clone is deemed medium-sized. The chain carries TRBV6-5 and TRBJ2-1, with 7 nucleotides matching TRBD2. CDR1 and CDR2 (germline): MNHEY, SVGAGI. V gave up 8 bases and J gave up 2 bases; unmatched junction bases: 6. The CDR3 runs 14 residues. The CDR3 here is CASGRDGAYNEQFF. Written as DNA, the CDR3 is TGTGCCAGCGGGAGGGATGGAGCCTACAATGAGCAGTTCTTC.

The chain has TRBV9 and TRBJ2-7; maybe TRBD2 (5 bases). The CDR3 loop spans 14 amino acids. CDR1 and CDR2 from the germline V gene are SGDLS and YYNGEE. The V end lost 2 bases, the J end lost 3 bases, and 12 bases lay between the germline ends. CDR3 nucleotides: TGTGCCAGCAGCGTGAACGGGATGGGCTACGAGCAGTACTTC. Translation gives CASSVNGMGYEQYF.

The CDR3 reads CASSLEGRENEKLFF. In DNA, the CDR3 is TGTGCCAGCAGCTTAGAAGGGCGGGAAAATGAAAAACTGTTTTTT. The chain carries TRBV7-9 and TRBJ1-4; D not resolved. The CDR3 spans 15 residues. The V and J ends lost 1 base and 5 bases respectively, with 11 bases between them. CDR1 and CDR2 from the germline V gene are SEHNR and FQNEAQ (reference sequence).

The chain links TRBV7-8 to TRBJ1-4; D call uncertain. Germline V CDR1 and CDR2: SGHVS, FQNEAQ. This CDR3 is built from 15 residues. V lost 2 bases to trimming and J lost 0 bases, with 7 bases between them. This CDR3 reads CASSLSGATNEKLFF. CDR3 nucleotides: TGTGCCAGCAGCTTATCCGGAGCAACTAATGAAAAACTGTTTTTT.

The rearrangement joins TRBV5-5 to TRBJ1-5; D might be TRBD1 (5 bases). Germline values: CDR1 SGHKS, CDR2 YYEKEE (reference sequence). V lost 4 bases to trimming and J lost 4 bases, with 18 bases between them. The CDR3 length is 16 residues. The CDR3 loop is CASSRGTGGENQPQHF. The CDR3 region has the DNA TGTGCCAGCAGCCGCGGGACGGGCGGTGAAAATCAGCCCCAGCATTTT.

The genes are TRBV18 and TRBJ1-5; perhaps TRBD1 as D (6 bases). With 4 bases removed from V and 7 bases from J, the gap between germline ends came to 20 bases. Germline V gene sequence: CDR1 KGHSH, CDR2 LQKENI. This CDR3 has 16 residues. CDR3 nucleotide sequence: TGTGCCAGCTCACAGGGTACGGGGGCGGACTTCCAGCCCCAGCATTTT. Translation gives CASSQGTGADFQPQHF.

This chain uses TRBV9 with TRBJ2-3; 7 nucleotides align to TRBD1. Unmatched junction bases numbered 6, after V lost 5 bases and J lost 0 bases. This CDR3 comprises 15 residues. CDR1 is SGDLS, CDR2 YYNGEE, per germline. CDR3 protein: CASREGQRSTDTQYF. CDR3 nucleotides: TGTGCCAGCAGAGAGGGACAGCGTAGCACAGATACGCAGTATTTT.